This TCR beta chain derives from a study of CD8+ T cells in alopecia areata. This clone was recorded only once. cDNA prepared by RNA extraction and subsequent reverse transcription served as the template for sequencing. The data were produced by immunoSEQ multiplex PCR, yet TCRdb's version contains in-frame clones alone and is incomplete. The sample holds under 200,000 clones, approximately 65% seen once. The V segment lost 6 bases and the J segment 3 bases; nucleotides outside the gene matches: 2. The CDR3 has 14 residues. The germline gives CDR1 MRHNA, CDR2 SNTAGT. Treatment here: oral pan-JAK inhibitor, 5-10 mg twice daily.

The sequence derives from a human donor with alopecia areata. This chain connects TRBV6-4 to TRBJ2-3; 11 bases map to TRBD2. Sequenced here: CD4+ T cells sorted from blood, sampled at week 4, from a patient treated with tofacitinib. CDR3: CASRRLAGTDTQYF. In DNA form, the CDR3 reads TGTGCCAGCAGACGACTAGCGGGGACAGATACGCAGTATTTT.